Each of the 20 T cell receptor beta chains below was sequenced from the same sample in a study of T-cell reconstitution after alpha-beta-depleted transplantation in children. A library of TCRbeta sequences, prepared with unique molecular identifiers, was generated. Using its own MiXCR run on the PCR reads, TCRdb lists one record per CDR3 protein. The repertoire holds more than 550,000 distinct CDR3 sequences, with over 9.5% as singletons. The input for sequencing was PBMCs from the stem cell graft donor, taken from the stem cell graft. These receptor sequences come from a human donor who donated a stem cell graft to a child with acute myeloid leukemia.

Only a few counts were recorded for this clonotype. The CDR3 DNA sequence: TGTGCCAGCACCCAAGCCGGCGGAAGCTCTGGAAACACCATATATTTT. It is translated as CASTQAGGSSGNTIYF. This rearrangement joins TRBV6-1 to TRBJ1-3; the D is unclear. This CDR3 region has 16 residues. Trimming shortened V by 7 bases and J by 0 bases, and 16 bases separated the two germline ends. Germline assignment: CDR1 MNHNS and CDR2 SASEGT.

In its sample, this clonotype was seen many times. The V call is TRBV7-8, the J call TRBJ2-3; D is uncertain. The germline CDR1 and CDR2 sequences are SGHVS and FQNEAQ. CDR3 size: 13 residues. V dropped 5 bases and J dropped 2 bases, with 8 bases sitting between them. DNA of the CDR3: TGTGCCAGCAGCCGGATGAACACAGATACGCAGTATTTT. This translates into CASSRMNTDTQYF.

In its sample, this clonotype was seen a few times. The chain recombines TRBV20-1 with TRBJ2-3; weak D call: TRBD2 (6 bases). Trimming left V 4 bases short and J 3 bases short, with 11 bases between. Germline assignment: CDR1 DFQATT and CDR2 SNEGSKA (reference sequence). This CDR3 has 13 residues. CDR3 sequence (DNA): TGCAGTGCTACATCGGGGGTAACAGATACGCAGTATTTT. The encoded protein is CSATSGVTDTQYF.

This clonotype was counted between two and nine times. This chain links TRBV25-1 with TRBJ2-6; no clear D. Germline V gene lookup returns CDR1 MGHDK and CDR2 SYGVNS. The V gene lost 6 bases and the J gene lost 4 bases, with 10 bases spanning the gap. The CDR3 has 14 residues. The CDR3 DNA reads as TGTGCCAGCAGCGGATCCCCCGGGGCCAACGTCCTGACTTTC. Protein sequence: CASSGSPGANVLTF.

This chain connects TRBV7-9 to TRBJ2-7; no definite D call. CDR3 length: 13 amino acids. The germline V gene has CDR1 SEHNR and CDR2 FQNEAQ (reference sequence). The V end lost 5 bases, the J end lost 3 bases, and 11 bases lay between the germline ends. The CDR3 bases are TGTGCCAGCAGCCGGAGTGAAAGCTACGAGCAGTACTTC. Translated: CASSRSESYEQYF.

The chain joins TRBV20-1 to TRBJ2-1; D remains ambiguous. V lost 4 bases, J lost 9 bases, and 16 bases lay in between. The germline CDR1 and CDR2 sequences are DFQATT and SNEGSKA (reference sequence). The CDR3 has 13 amino acids. The CDR3 reads CSATYALAVEQFF. CDR3 in DNA: TGCAGTGCTACCTACGCCTTAGCTGTTGAGCAGTTCTTC.

This clonotype was seen many times. The chain is built from TRBV20-1 and TRBJ2-1; 7 bases match TRBD2. CDR3 length: 15 residues. Germline CDR1 is DFQATT and CDR2 is SNEGSKA (reference sequence). The V segment lost 1 base and the J segment 5 bases; nucleotides outside the gene matches: 8. The CDR3 bases are TGCAGTGCTAGAGTTTGGGGGAGGGCCGACAATGAGCAGTTCTTC. Amino acid sequence: CSARVWGRADNEQFF.

This chain links TRBV20-1 with TRBJ1-5; D gene uncertain. The ends were cut back, 5 bases at V and 6 bases at J, with 14 bases in the middle. The CDR3 is 13 amino acids. Looked up from germline, CDR1 is DFQATT and CDR2 is SNEGSKA (reference sequence). The CDR3: CSALKDIVQPQHF. DNA of the CDR3: TGCAGTGCTCTGAAAGATATCGTTCAGCCCCAGCATTTT.

As to this clonotype: This could be a read error, since a much larger clone is one nucleotide away. The chain employs TRBV20-1 and TRBJ2-7, with TRBD1 matching 7 bases. The CDR3 totals 14 residues. Per germline, CDR1 DFQATT and CDR2 SNEGSKA (reference sequence). CDR3 amino acids: CSGENRQGSYKQYF. Here the CDR3 DNA reads TGCAGCGGAGAAAATCGACAGGGATCCTACAAGCAGTACTTC.

The J gene is TRBJ1-6, the V gene TRBV30; TRBD1 is a possible D gene (6 bases). The CDR3 totals 13 residues. Germline V CDR1 and CDR2: GTSNPN, SVGIG (reference sequence). With 3 bases removed from V and 7 bases from J, the gap between germline ends came to 10 bases. Here the CDR3 reads CAWSRDTNSPLHF. The CDR3 coding sequence is TGTGCCTGGAGCCGGGACACAAATTCACCCCTCCACTTT.

This clonotype appeared a few times. This chain joins TRBV24-1 and TRBJ2-7; perhaps TRBD1 as D (6 bases). Trimming pared 6 bases from V and 6 bases from J, leaving 20 bases between. The CDR3 contains 15 residues. Germline V gives CDR1 KGHDR, CDR2 SFDVKD. This CDR3 reads CATSPNPPGVVEQYF. The CDR3 coding sequence is TGTGCCACCAGTCCAAATCCCCCAGGGGTGGTCGAGCAGTACTTC.

The chain joins TRBV6-5 to TRBJ2-5; TRBD2 matches at 10 bases. Germline V gene data show CDR1 as MNHEY and CDR2 as SVGAGI. The CDR3 extends over 14 amino acids. The trim removed 2 bases at V and 4 bases at J, leaving 1 base unmatched. CDR3 sequence (DNA): TGTGCCAGCAGTTACCTAGCGGGAGCAGAGACCCAGTACTTC. Translating gives CASSYLAGAETQYF.

There are many counts of this clonotype. The chain carries TRBV28 and TRBJ2-6; D may be TRBD2 (6 bases). CDR3 length: 15 amino acids. Germline-derived CDR1 and CDR2 are MDHEN and SYDVKM. The V and J ends lost 8 bases and 4 bases respectively, with 15 bases between them. CDR3 sequence: CASFKSGYGANVLTF. The CDR3 nucleotides read TGTGCCAGCTTCAAAAGCGGGTACGGGGCCAACGTCCTGACTTTC.

The J gene is TRBJ2-1, the V gene TRBV7-3; D remains ambiguous. Trimming stripped 3 bases from V and 7 bases from J, with 10 bases between. CDR1 and CDR2 from the germline V gene are SGHTA and FQGTGA. The CDR3 covers 13 residues. CDR3 nucleotides: TGTGCCAGCAGCTTTAACCCTTTTAATGAGCAGTTCTTC. It codes for CASSFNPFNEQFF.

The chain is built from TRBV18 and TRBJ2-7; D is perhaps TRBD1 or TRBD2 (8 bases each). Germline CDR1 is KGHSH and CDR2 is LQKENI. Trimming pared 5 bases from V and 0 bases from J, leaving 26 bases between. This CDR3 is built from 19 residues. This CDR3 reads CASSMRTGSERGSSYEQYF. The CDR3 DNA follows: TGTGCCAGCTCAATGCGGACAGGGTCTGAGCGGGGGAGCTCCTACGAGCAGTACTTC.

Of note for this clonotype: This likely comes from a read error, as the CDR3 has no conserved phenylalanine or tryptophan at its end. The limits of the CDR3 on the DNA are not certain, so only TCRdb's listed CDR3 is given. V is TRBV2 and J is TRBJ1-2; TRBD1, the table's D call, was not compared with the DNA. The CDR3 has 13 amino acids, counting both end residues. Germline CDR1 SNHLY, CDR2 FYNNEI. The CDR3: CASSEKQGVVLVV.

This clonotype was counted a few times. V usage is TRBV29-1 and J usage is TRBJ2-7; possible D gene TRBD1, 5 bases. Germline CDR1 SQVTM, CDR2 ANQGSEA. V was pared by 1 base and J by 6 bases, with 19 bases between. The CDR3 is made up of 15 amino acids. The CDR3 sequence: CSVEGGIGFLGEQYF. CDR3 DNA: TGCAGCGTTGAAGGGGGCATCGGGTTTTTGGGCGAGCAGTACTTC.

V usage is TRBV12-3 or TRBV12-4 and J usage is TRBJ2-1; 11 bases match TRBD2. The CDR3 spans 15 residues. Trimming removed 5 bases from V and 4 bases from J; junction bases left unmatched: 4. The CDR3 DNA reads as TGTGCCAGCAGTCTTAGCGGGAGGGTTTACAATGAGCAGTTCTTC. It is translated as CASSLSGRVYNEQFF.

This chain's CDR3 is CASTLRTETGELFF. The CDR3 DNA is TGTGCCAGCACCTTAAGGACCGAGACCGGGGAGCTGTTTTTT. The chain links TRBV2 to TRBJ2-2; no clear D. The germline CDR1 and CDR2 sequences are SNHLY and FYNNEI. CDR3 length: 14 residues. V was shortened by 7 bases and J by 5 bases, with 14 bases between the two germline ends.

The chain combines TRBV12-3 or TRBV12-4 with TRBJ1-5; the match to TRBD1 covers 7 bases. Germline trimming cut 5 bases from V and 3 bases from J; bases unmatched to any gene: 13. The CDR3 has 17 amino acids. CDR3 region: CASSISTGRVNNQPQHF. The CDR3 DNA is TGTGCCAGCAGTATATCGACAGGGCGAGTGAACAATCAGCCCCAGCATTTT.